Presented here are 11 T cell receptor beta chains from one specimen sequenced in a study of T cell responses to AZD1222 COVID-19 vaccine (dated by TCRdb to the early 2020s). The library was made by the immunoSEQ multiplex PCR assay. TCRdb retrieved this table from immuneACCESS and kept in-frame rearrangements only. Not all clones are present; in checked studies, unresolved V genes account for under half, and no reason is known for the remainder. The table for this sample lists under 70,000 clones; 88% of them were counted only once. Together, the top ten hold roughly 14% of the sample. The sample's time point, from its label and the paper: baseline before first vaccination. Sequencing was performed on peripheral blood, taken on day 0 of AZD1222 vaccination. The receptor set was obtained from an adult in good health.

This chain joins TRBV18 and TRBJ2-3, with 7 bases fitting TRBD1. Unmatched junction bases numbered 5, after V lost 6 bases and J lost 2 bases. Germline V gene sequence: CDR1 KGHSH, CDR2 LQKENI. This CDR3 spans 14 amino acids. The CDR3 protein is CASSTGTVTDTQYF. DNA for the CDR3: TGTGCCAGCTCGACAGGGACAGTCACAGATACGCAGTATTTT. The full variable domain, with the rest looked up from reference TRBV18 and TRBJ2-3, is NAGVMQNPRHLVRRRGQEARLRCSPMKGHSHVYWYRQLPEEGLKFMVYLQKENIIDESGMPKERFSAEFPKEGPSILRIQQVVRGDSAAYFCASSTGTVTDTQYFGPGTRLTVL.

The chain couples TRBV7-3 to TRBJ2-2; D may be TRBD1 (6 bases). The CDR3 length is 15 residues. With 4 bases removed from V and 12 bases from J, the gap between germline ends came to 21 bases. CDR1 is SGHTA and CDR2 is FQGTGA in the germline V gene. The CDR3: CASSSSRDTARKLFF. CDR3 sequence (DNA): TGTGCCAGCAGCTCGTCCCGGGACACGGCCAGGAAGCTGTTTTTT.

The CDR3 spells CAWTSDSRISGANVLTF. In nucleotides, the CDR3 is TGTGCCTGGACCTCGGACAGCCGTATCTCTGGGGCCAACGTCCTGACTTTC. The rearrangement links TRBV30 to TRBJ2-6, with D perhaps matching TRBD1 (6 bases). This CDR3 is built from 17 residues. Germline V gives CDR1 GTSNPN, CDR2 SVGIG (reference sequence). The V gene lost 4 bases and the J gene lost 0 bases, with 16 bases spanning the gap.

V gene TRBV5-4 combines with J gene TRBJ2-4; 7 nucleotides agree with TRBD2. Germline assignment: CDR1 SGHNT and CDR2 YYREEE (reference sequence). CDR3 length: 15 residues. V shed 5 bases, J shed 5 bases, and the junction held 10 bases outside the gene matches. The CDR3 sequence is CASRTDLAEQNIQYF. The CDR3 bases are TGTGCCAGCAGGACGGATCTAGCGGAGCAAAACATTCAGTACTTC.

This clone is a singleton in its sample. The chain combines TRBV27 with TRBJ1-3, with D uncertain. CDR1 MNHEY and CDR2 SMNVEV come from the germline V gene (reference sequence). The CDR3 runs 15 residues. Trimming took off 4 bases at V and 0 bases at J, with 10 bases between the two ends. CDR3 region: CASSSKGHSGNTIYF. CDR3 nucleotide sequence: TGTGCCAGCAGTTCAAAAGGGCACTCTGGAAACACCATATATTTT.

J is TRBJ2-3 and V is TRBV11-2, with TRBD2 matching over 7 bases. The germline V gene encodes CDR1 SGHAT and CDR2 FQNNGV. The length of the CDR3 is 15 residues. The V gene end was trimmed by 0 bases and the J gene end by 6 bases; junction bases not matched to a gene: 6. The CDR3 protein is CASSLEGGSADTQYF. For the CDR3, the DNA is TGTGCCAGCAGCTTAGAGGGCGGGAGCGCGGATACGCAGTATTTT. The full variable domain, in which reference TRBV11-2 and TRBJ2-3 provide the parts outside the CDR3, is EAGVAQSPRYKIIEKRQSVAFWCNPISGHATLYWYQQILGQGPKLLIQFQNNGVVDDSQLPKDRFSAERLKGVDSTLKIQPAKLEDSAVYLCASSLEGGSADTQYFGPGTRLTVL.

This rearrangement joins TRBV6-2 or TRBV6-3 to TRBJ2-2, with D possibly being TRBD2 (6 bases). The V end lost 2 bases, the J end lost 6 bases, and 13 bases lay between the germline ends. The V gene's germline CDR1 is MNHEY and CDR2 SVGEGT. CDR3 length equals 15 residues. The CDR3 nucleotides are TGTGCCAGCAGTTACCCGAGAGGAGGGGCCGGGGAGCTGTTTTTT. Protein product: CASSYPRGGAGELFF.

This sequence joins TRBV2 and TRBJ1-3; D is unclear. The CDR3 totals 13 residues. V was cut by 4 bases and J by 0 bases, with 4 bases left in between. Germline V gene data show CDR1 as SNHLY and CDR2 as FYNNEI. CDR3 DNA sequence: TGTGCCAGCAGTGGTGACTCTGGAAACACCATATATTTT. Translating gives CASSGDSGNTIYF.

This chain links TRBV7-9 with TRBJ2-1; tentatively, D is TRBD2 (5 bases). CDR1 and CDR2 (germline): SEHNR, FQNEAQ (reference sequence). Trimming pared 1 base from V and 7 bases from J, leaving 14 bases between. This CDR3 is built from 15 residues. CDR3 coding DNA: TGTGCCAGCAGCTTAGTCGGCTCACCGGGGAATGAGCAGTTCTTC. It encodes CASSLVGSPGNEQFF. The full variable domain, in which reference TRBV7-9 and TRBJ2-1 provide the parts outside the CDR3, is DTGVSQNPRHKITKRGQNVTFRCDPISEHNRLYWYRQTLGQGPEFLTYFQNEAQLEKSRLLSDRFSAERPKGSFSTLEIQRTEQGDSAMYLCASSLVGSPGNEQFFGPGTRLTVL.

The chain carries TRBV12-3 or TRBV12-4 and TRBJ2-1, with D unresolved. CDR3 length equals 13 residues. Trimming stripped 5 bases from V and 6 bases from J, with 11 bases between. CDR3 in amino acids: CASSPLISNEQFF. In DNA, the CDR3 is TGTGCCAGCAGTCCCCTAATTAGCAATGAGCAGTTCTTC.

The chain combines TRBV30 with TRBJ1-2; no clear D. CDR1 and CDR2 (germline): GTSNPN, SVGIG (reference sequence). This CDR3 is built from 13 residues. V lost 2 bases and J lost 5, with 12 bases in between. In nucleotides, the CDR3 is TGTGCCTGGAGTTGGGGAGGTACATATGGCTACACCTTC. Translated: CAWSWGGTYGYTF.